Listed below are T cell receptor beta chains from one sample, sequenced in a study of cytomegalovirus exposure and HLA in healthy donors. TCRdb's copy holds only in-frame clones and misses some; the assay was immunoSEQ multiplex PCR. Of 100,000 to 150,000 clones in the sample, approximately 76% were seen once. The sample consisted of PBMCs. The receptors derive from a man aged 60-69 years in good health and CMV-seropositive. Both conserved end residues are part of each CDR3. The D gene is left open where the match is weak. Some rows have no size entry. The others give once, few or many, or a class for an expanded clone.

d_gene	abundance	v_gene	j_gene	CDR3aa	CDR3nt
NA	NA	TRBV6-6	TRBJ1-2	CASRPTGENYGYTF	TGTGCCAGCAGGCCCACGGGGGAGAACTATGGCTACACCTTC
TRBD1	NA	TRBV7-9	TRBJ1-5	CSSSLGTGENQPQHF	TGTTCCAGCAGCTTAGGGACAGGGGAAAATCAGCCCCAGCATTTT
NA	once	TRBV11-2	TRBJ2-7	CASSLDRMYEQYF	TGTGCCAGCAGCTTAGATAGAATGTATGAGCAGTACTTC
NA	NA	TRBV15	TRBJ1-3	CATSLPPGNTIYF	TGTGCCACCAGCCTACCACCTGGAAACACCATATATTTT
NA	NA	TRBV7-2	TRBJ1-1	CASSSGSAHLF	TGTGCCAGCAGCTCAGGGTCGGCACACTTGTTT
TRBD1	once	TRBV18	TRBJ1-2	CASSPPDRPLFGYTF	TGTGCCAGCTCACCGCCGGACAGGCCACTTTTTGGCTACACCTTC
NA	NA	TRBV9	TRBJ1-1	CASSADSWNTEAFF	TGTGCCAGCAGCGCGGACAGTTGGAACACTGAAGCTTTCTTT
NA	NA	TRBV7-9	TRBJ1-5	CASSLGAGKEPQHF	TGTGCCAGCAGCTTAGGTGCAGGGAAGGAGCCCCAGCATTTT
NA	NA	TRBV15	TRBJ1-5	CATSRPTAALNQPQHF	TGTGCCACCAGCAGACCAACGGCGGCCCTGAATCAGCCCCAGCATTTT
TRBD2	few	TRBV10-3	TRBJ2-3	CAAGRVAGGPDTQYF	TGTGCCGCCGGGCGTGTAGCGGGGGGGCCAGATACGCAGTATTTT
NA	NA	TRBV10-1	TRBJ2-7	CASSGDTSYEQYF	TGCGCCAGCAGTGGGGACACTTCCTACGAGCAGTACTTC
NA	NA	TRBV27	TRBJ1-1	CASSFGENTEAFF	TGTGCCAGCAGTTTCGGGGAGAACACTGAAGCTTTCTTT
NA	NA	TRBV7-2	TRBJ1-2	CASSSQQGSVYTF	TGTGCCAGCAGCTCCCAACAGGGATCTGTCTACACCTTC
TRBD1	few	TRBV5-1	TRBJ1-1	CASRDRDRNPLGSTEAFF	TGCGCCAGCAGAGACCGGGACAGGAACCCCTTGGGAAGCACTGAAGCTTTCTTT
NA	once	TRBV5-6	TRBJ2-2	CASSLVDRSPNTGELFF	TGTGCCAGCAGCTTGGTCGACAGGTCCCCGAACACCGGGGAGCTGTTTTTT
NA	NA	TRBV27	TRBJ1-5	CASSLFGAVRNQPQHF	TGTGCCAGCAGTTTATTTGGGGCCGTGCGCAATCAGCCCCAGCATTTT
TRBD1	few	TRBV18	TRBJ2-3	CASSPRIGGATDTQYF	TGTGCCAGCTCACCTAGGATAGGGGGCGCGACAGATACGCAGTATTTT
NA	NA	TRBV7-2	TRBJ1-1	CASSPGGVNTEAFF	TGTGCCAGCAGCCCTGGGGGCGTAAACACTGAAGCTTTCTTT
TRBD2	NA	TRBV5-4	TRBJ2-5	CASSTVPGLAGRAETQYF	TGTGCCAGCAGCACTGTCCCGGGACTAGCGGGGAGGGCAGAGACCCAGTACTTC
TRBD1	few	TRBV5-1	TRBJ1-1	CASSTGQGNEAFF	TGCGCCAGCAGCACGGGACAGGGGAATGAAGCTTTCTTT